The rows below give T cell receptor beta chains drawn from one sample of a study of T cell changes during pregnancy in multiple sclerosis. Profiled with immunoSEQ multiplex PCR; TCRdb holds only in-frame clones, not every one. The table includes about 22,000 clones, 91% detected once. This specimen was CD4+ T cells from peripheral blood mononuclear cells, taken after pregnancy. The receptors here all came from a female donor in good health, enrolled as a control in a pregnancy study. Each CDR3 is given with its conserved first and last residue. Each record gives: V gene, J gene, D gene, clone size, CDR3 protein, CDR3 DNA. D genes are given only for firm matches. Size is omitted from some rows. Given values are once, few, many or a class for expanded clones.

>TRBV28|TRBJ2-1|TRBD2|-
CASSSSGTSGINEQFF
TGTGCCAGCAGTTCGTCCGGGACTAGCGGGATCAATGAGCAGTTCTTC
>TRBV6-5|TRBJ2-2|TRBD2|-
CASSRLAGPTGELFF
TGTGCCAGCAGCCGACTAGCGGGACCCACCGGGGAGCTGTTTTTT
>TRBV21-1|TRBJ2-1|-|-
CASRRCGSRHNEQFF
TGTGCCAGCAGGAGGTGCGGGAGTAGACACAATGAGCAGTTCTTC
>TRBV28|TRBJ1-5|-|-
CASSFMGGFNQPQHF
TGTGCCAGCAGTTTCATGGGAGGGTTCAATCAGCCCCAGCATTTT
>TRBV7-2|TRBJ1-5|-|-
CASTLQTGSGPQHF
TGTGCCAGCACCCTACAAACGGGGAGTGGGCCCCAGCATTTT
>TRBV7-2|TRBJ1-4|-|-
CASSLDGGVVKLFF
TGTGCCAGCAGCTTAGATGGGGGGGTAGTAAAACTGTTTTTT
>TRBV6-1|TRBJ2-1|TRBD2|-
CASSLGLALDEQFF
TGTGCCAGCAGCCTCGGACTAGCCCTCGATGAGCAGTTCTTC
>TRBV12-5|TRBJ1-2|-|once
CASGLGTQGSYTF
TGTGCTAGTGGTTTGGGGACCCAGGGTAGCTACACCTTC
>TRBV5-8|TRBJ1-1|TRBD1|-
CASSRDRGHTEAFF
TGTGCCAGCAGCCGCGACAGGGGACACACTGAAGCTTTCTTT
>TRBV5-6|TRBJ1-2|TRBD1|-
CASSLGTGINYGYTF
TGTGCCAGCAGCTTAGGGACAGGGATCAACTATGGCTACACCTTC
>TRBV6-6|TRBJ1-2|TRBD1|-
CASHPGQGEFGYTF
TGTGCCAGTCACCCGGGACAGGGGGAGTTTGGCTACACCTTC
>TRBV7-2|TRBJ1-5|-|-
CASSFLGQAGGQPQHF
TGTGCCAGCAGCTTCTTGGGCCAGGCAGGCGGGCAGCCCCAGCATTTT
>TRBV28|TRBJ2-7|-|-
CASRTGGFPYEQYF
TGTGCCAGCCGGACAGGAGGGTTTCCCTACGAGCAGTACTTC
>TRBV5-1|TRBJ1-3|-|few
CASRQSVHSGNTIYF
TGCGCCAGCAGGCAGTCAGTTCACTCTGGAAACACCATATATTTT
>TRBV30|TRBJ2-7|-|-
CAWRNRQAHEQYF
TGTGCCTGGAGGAACCGACAGGCCCACGAGCAGTACTTC
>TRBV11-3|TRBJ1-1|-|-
CASSLRGLDTEAFF
TGTGCCAGCAGCTTACGGGGACTGGACACTGAAGCTTTCTTT
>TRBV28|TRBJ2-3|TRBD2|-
CASTIAGITDTQYF
TGTGCCAGCACCATAGCGGGGATCACAGATACGCAGTATTTT
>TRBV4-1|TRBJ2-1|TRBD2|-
CASKVGGRAGEQFF
TGCGCCAGCAAAGTGGGCGGGAGGGCCGGTGAGCAGTTCTTC
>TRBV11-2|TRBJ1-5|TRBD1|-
CATWDSLNQPQHF
TGTGCCACCTGGGACAGCCTAAATCAGCCCCAGCATTTT
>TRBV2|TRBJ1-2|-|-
CASIPTGVLSYGYTF
TGTGCCAGCATTCCCACAGGAGTCCTTAGCTATGGCTACACCTTC
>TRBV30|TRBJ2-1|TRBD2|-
CAWSVPVAGGRNEQFF
TGTGCCTGGAGTGTACCCGTAGCGGGGGGTAGAAATGAGCAGTTCTTC
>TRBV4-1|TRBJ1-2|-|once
CASSPRGIYGYTF
TGCGCCAGCAGCCCCCGGGGGATTTATGGCTACACCTTC
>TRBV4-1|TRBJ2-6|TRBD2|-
CASSHPSGRGAGANVLTF
TGCGCCAGCAGCCACCCTAGTGGGCGGGGGGCTGGGGCCAACGTCCTGACTTTC